The T cell receptor beta chain described here comes from a study of early T cells in non-severe SARS-CoV-2 infection (TCRdb year 2021). Regarding the study in general: Because TCR sequencing relied on bulk RNA taken from unsorted whole blood, pairing of alpha and beta chains was not possible.

On the study overall, not on this receptor specifically: Matching against VDJdb was skewed toward anti-spike CD8 responses, likely underestimated virus-specific expansions, and missed private and CD4 specificities.

According to the germline V gene, CDR1 reads SGHTA and CDR2 reads FQGTGA. The CDR3 contains 12 residues, cysteine and phenylalanine counted. The only DNA kept is the CDR3, 36 bases in frame from the first base. This clonotype was picked up a small number of times. The antigen it recognizes is unknown. Relative to the germline gene, one junction end is altered; a read error may explain this. The library was produced with 5' RACE. The sequencing machine was a NextSeq 500. In the TCR library protocol, unique molecular identifiers were attached to individual cDNA molecules to correct for PCR bias and sequencing error. TCR alpha and beta chains were both sequenced, and the abundances of alpha and beta sequences in each sample were closely correlated with each other. Processing in the source paper ran as follows. V gene, J gene and CDR3 annotation of TCR sequences was performed with Decombinator V4. TCRs were defined as expanded if a significant change between any two time points was detected under a Poisson model with p below 0.0001. TCR abundances were normalised to the total number of TCRs sequenced per sample and were expressed as counts per million. TRAV1-2 paired with TRAJ12, TRAJ20 or TRAJ33 defined MAIT TCRs, while TRAV10 paired with TRAJ18 defined iNKT TCRs. VDJdb, accessed 1 November 2021, was searched for CMV, EBV and SARS-CoV-2 annotated TCRs, with TCRs annotated for multiple antigens excluded. The public reads were run again by TCRdb, first through fastp at Q25 and then through MiXCR, and only productive beta chains were kept. Duplicate CDR3 protein sequences are folded into a single record with the most common DNA and genes. V and J calls and clone size were set by TCRdb, not the authors. This sample holds about 55,000 distinct CDR3 sequences; about 15% were observed only once. The top ten constitute 8% to 10% of the sample.

The study was a case-control design nested within a healthcare worker cohort in London, UK, with weekly nasopharyngeal swab PCR tests and blood sampling. Between 23 and 31 March 2020, the week of the UK lockdown, healthcare workers were enrolled and then followed up weekly for as long as 16 weeks. The clonotype originates from an adult who was a healthcare worker with PCR-confirmed SARS-CoV-2 infection or an uninfected control (not recorded which). The sequenced sample was whole blood, obtained at baseline. Recombination connected TRBV7-3 to TRBJ2-1; TRBD2 is a weak D gene call, 5 bases matching. Here is the DNA: TGTGTCAGCAGCTCCACTAGCAATGAGCAGTTCTTC. This codes for CVSSSTSNEQFF.